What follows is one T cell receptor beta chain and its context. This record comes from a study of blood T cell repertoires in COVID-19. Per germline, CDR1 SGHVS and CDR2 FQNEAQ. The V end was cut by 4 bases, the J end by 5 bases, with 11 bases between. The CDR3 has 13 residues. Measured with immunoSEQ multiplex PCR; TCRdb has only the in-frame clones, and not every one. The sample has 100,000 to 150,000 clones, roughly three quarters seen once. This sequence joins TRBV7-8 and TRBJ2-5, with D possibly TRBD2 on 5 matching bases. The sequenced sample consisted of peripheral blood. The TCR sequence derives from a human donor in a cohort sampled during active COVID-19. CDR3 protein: CASSSLGEETQYF. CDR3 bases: TGTGCCAGCAGCTCCCTCGGGGAGGAGACCCAGTACTTC.